The T cell receptor (beta chain) described here comes from a study of T cell clusters in autoimmune cytopenias. Study observations and caveats: No experiment has yet validated the function of the T cell clusters defined in silico.

TRB amplification used approximately 0.25 ug of peripheral blood genomic DNA. Comments on this clonotype: The antigen remains unidentified.

TRB was amplified by touch-down multiplex PCR, primer pools A and B combined. TCRdb reprocessed the multiplex PCR reads and stores each CDR3 protein as one record, lacking DNA. In total, the table holds roughly 2,800 distinct CDR3 sequences. Sequencing input: peripheral blood. The receptor comes from a human donor with an autoimmune cytopenia or autoimmune hepatitis (not recorded which).

The CDR3 reads CSAPPRGGYEQYF. The rearrangement joins TRBV20-1 to TRBJ2-7; lacking DNA, the TRBD1 call made by TCRdb goes unchecked. Germline V gene data show CDR1 as DFQATT and CDR2 as SNEGSKA (reference sequence). CDR3 length: 13 residues.